The 28 T cell receptor beta chains below were found in one sample sequenced in a study of human T cells and chemical hapten exposure. Documented time point: patch test 3, about 24 weeks after DPC sensitization. Stated treatment: therapeutic diphenylcyclopropenone sensitization with weekly scalp DPC. TCRdb reanalysed the RACE reads using MiXCR and keeps one entry per CDR3 protein. The sample contains approximately 30,000 distinct CDR3 sequences, 4.5% to 7.5% of which appear only once. The sequencing here drew on whole blood, taken in connection with sensitization to the hapten diphenylcyclopropenone (DPC). Receptors originate from a man aged 25-40 years with alopecia areata. Some clones in this sample may be carry-over from other donors' samples.

This clonotype was seen at least ten times. This chain's CDR3 is CASSSRPGGDSGTEAFF. DNA of the CDR3: TGTGCCAGCAGCTCCCGGCCCGGGGGCGATTCTGGGACTGAAGCTTTCTTT. The chain joins TRBV7-2 to TRBJ1-1; perhaps TRBD1 as D (6 bases). The germline CDR1 and CDR2 sequences are SGHTA and FQGNSA. This CDR3 contains 17 residues. Trimming removed 4 bases from V and 5 bases from J, with 23 bases in between.

This clonotype was recorded at least ten times. The J gene is TRBJ1-4, the V gene TRBV6-6; 10 bases match TRBD1. The germline V gene has CDR1 MNHNY and CDR2 SVGAGI (reference sequence). The V and J ends lost 0 bases and 1 base, in that order; junction bases with no gene match: 5. This CDR3 region has 18 residues. CDR3 amino acids: CASSYSWTGGRTNEKLFF. The DNA of the CDR3 is TGTGCCAGCAGTTACTCCTGGACAGGGGGGAGAACTAATGAAAAACTGTTTTTT.

This clonotype was counted at least ten times. The chain recombines TRBV9 with TRBJ2-1, with 8 bases aligning to TRBD2. V lost 4 bases, J lost 2 bases, and 11 bases stayed unmatched. The CDR3 is 17 amino acids. Germline values: CDR1 SGDLS, CDR2 YYNGEE. The CDR3 DNA sequence: TGTGCCAGCAGCCCCTGGGAGGCGGGAGGCCCCTACAATGAGCAGTTCTTC. It is translated as CASSPWEAGGPYNEQFF.

This clonotype was picked up many times. CDR3 residues: CASSTNRDTGELFF. CDR3 bases: TGTGCCAGCTCAACCAACAGGGACACCGGGGAGCTGTTTTTT. The genes are TRBV18 and TRBJ2-2; D is possibly TRBD1 (6 bases). V was shortened by 5 bases and J by 3 bases, with 10 bases between the two germline ends. Per germline, CDR1 KGHSH and CDR2 LQKENI. This CDR3 has 14 residues.

This clonotype was picked up many times. This rearrangement joins TRBV29-1 to TRBJ2-7; TRBD2 is a possible D gene (6 bases). This CDR3 is 12 amino acids long. CDR1 is SQVTM, CDR2 ANQGSEA, per germline. The V end was cut by 4 bases, the J end by 7 bases, with 14 bases between. CDR3 nucleotide sequence: TGCAGCGTTGCCCGGGACTCTGGGGAGCAGTACTTC. Its translation is CSVARDSGEQYF.

This clonotype showed up many times. CDR3 in amino acids: CASSLGGGNTEAFF. The CDR3, as DNA: TGTGCCAGCAGTTTAGGAGGAGGGAACACTGAAGCTTTCTTT. The chain combines TRBV12-3 or TRBV12-4 with TRBJ1-1; D gene ambiguous. Trimming took 1 base from V and 1 from J, leaving 7 bases between them. This CDR3 has 14 residues.

This clonotype was detected many times. J is TRBJ2-7 and V is TRBV5-1; 7 bases fit TRBD1. Trimming took 4 bases from V and 0 from J; bases not matched to a gene: 7. Germline CDR1 SGHRS, CDR2 YFSETQ. This CDR3 is 15 amino acids long. The CDR3 spells CASSRQGPSSYEQYF. CDR3 sequence (DNA): TGCGCCAGCAGCCGACAGGGACCGAGCTCCTACGAGCAGTACTTC. The entire variable domain, with the rest obtained from reference TRBV5-1 and TRBJ2-7, is as follows: KAGVTQTPRYLIKTRGQQVTLSCSPISGHRSVSWYQQTPGQGLQFLFEYFSETQRNKGNFPGRFSGRQFSNSRSEMNVSTLELGDSALYLCASSRQGPSSYEQYFGPGTRLTVT.

The sample holds a few counts of this clonotype. This sequence joins TRBV7-2 and TRBJ2-1; 10 bases align to TRBD1. The length of the CDR3 is 15 residues. J was trimmed by 16 bases and V by 5 bases; bases with no gene match: 17. The germline V gene encodes CDR1 SGHTA and CDR2 FQGNSA. The CDR3 nucleotides are TGTGCCAGCAGCGGCGGGACAGGGGCCCGTAAGGAAGGATTCTTC. This encodes CASSGGTGARKEGFF.

This clonotype was seen ten or more times. The rearrangement uses TRBV2 and TRBJ2-1; weak D call: TRBD2 (5 bases). V dropped 4 bases and J dropped 12 bases, with 10 bases sitting between them. Looked up from germline, CDR1 is SNHLY and CDR2 is FYNNEI. CDR3 size: 11 residues. The CDR3 sequence: CASSAERTQFF. CDR3 coding DNA: TGTGCCAGCAGTGCGGAGCGGACGCAGTTCTTC.

This clonotype was detected ten times or more. The V gene is TRBV9, the J gene TRBJ2-3; 7 bases are a match to TRBD2. The CDR3 sequence is 18 residues long. The germline V gene encodes CDR1 SGDLS and CDR2 YYNGEE. J was trimmed by 0 bases and V by 4 bases; bases with no gene match: 14. The CDR3 loop is CASSRSGRAGGSTDTQYF. CDR3 nucleotides: TGTGCCAGCAGCCGTTCGGGGAGGGCAGGAGGTAGCACAGATACGCAGTATTTT.

This clonotype was found many times. The V gene is TRBV29-1, the J gene TRBJ2-1; tentative D call: TRBD1 (5 bases). CDR1 SQVTM and CDR2 ANQGSEA come from the germline V gene. V was shortened by 4 bases and J by 2 bases, with 12 bases between the two germline ends. This CDR3 is 14 amino acids long. The CDR3: CSVVTAYPYNEQFF. CDR3 sequence (DNA): TGCAGCGTTGTGACAGCCTACCCCTACAATGAGCAGTTCTTC.

This clonotype is medium-sized. CDR3 nucleotide sequence: TGTGCCAGCAGCTTAGTCGATAACTCCTACGAGCAGTACTTC. Protein sequence: CASSLVDNSYEQYF. The V gene is TRBV11-3, the J gene TRBJ2-7, with D unresolved. In germline, CDR1 is SGHNT, CDR2 YENEEA. Trimming cost V 1 base and J 0 bases, with 7 bases left between them. CDR3 length equals 14 residues.

This clonotype was recorded many times. The chain recombines TRBV24-1 with TRBJ1-4, with TRBD1 as a possible D gene (6 bases). CDR1 is KGHDR and CDR2 is SFDVKD in the germline V gene. The germline V and J ends were trimmed by 2 bases and 7 bases, with 16 bases remaining between them. The CDR3 runs 16 residues. The DNA for the CDR3 is TGTGCCACCAGTGATTCACCAGGGGAAGTCCCTGAAAAACTGTTTTTT. The encoded protein is CATSDSPGEVPEKLFF.

This clonotype has ten or more counts. V is TRBV11-2 and J is TRBJ2-1; no clear D gene. Trimming took 2 bases from V and 5 from J, leaving 13 bases between them. CDR3 size: 15 residues. Per the germline V gene, CDR1 is SGHAT and CDR2 is FQNNGV. The CDR3 loop reads CASSLTPGPNNEQFF. The CDR3 DNA follows: TGTGCCAGCAGCTTAACTCCCGGTCCTAACAATGAGCAGTTCTTC.

This clonotype was counted many times. The chain joins TRBV5-1 to TRBJ2-7; D unclear. CDR3 length equals 11 residues. V lost 4 bases, J lost 9 bases, and 11 bases lay in between. Germline V gives CDR1 SGHRS, CDR2 YFSETQ. This chain's CDR3 is CASSRAEVQYF. The CDR3, as DNA: TGCGCCAGCAGCCGGGCCGAGGTGCAGTACTTC.

This clonotype was detected ten times or more. This chain connects TRBV4-1 to TRBJ1-5; D gene ambiguous. Between the trimmed V and J ends, which lost 0 bases and 4 bases, there was a span of 7 bases. The CDR3 sequence is 14 residues long. The V gene's germline CDR1 is MGHRA and CDR2 YSYEKL. Here the CDR3 reads CASSQDSTNQPQHF. CDR3 in DNA: TGCGCCAGCAGCCAAGATTCCACAAATCAGCCCCAGCATTTT.

This clonotype showed up many times. The rearrangement uses TRBV5-5 and TRBJ1-6, with D unclear. The V end lost 0 bases, the J end lost 3 bases, and 7 bases lay between the germline ends. Germline lookup yields CDR1 SGHKS and CDR2 YYEKEE (reference sequence). The CDR3 extends over 15 amino acids. CDR3: CASSLVSGYNSPLHF. The CDR3 coding sequence is TGTGCCAGCAGCTTGGTGTCAGGCTATAATTCACCCCTCCACTTT.

This clonotype was recorded at least ten times. This chain links TRBV20-1 with TRBJ2-7, with 10 bases fitting TRBD1. V dropped 3 bases and J dropped 3; count of bases not matched to a gene: 11. The CDR3 spans 16 residues. The germline gives CDR1 DFQATT, CDR2 SNEGSKA (reference sequence). The CDR3 DNA sequence: TGCAGTGCTAGCGCGTTCGATTGGGACAGGGGCTACGAGCAGTACTTC. Its protein product is CSASAFDWDRGYEQYF.

This clonotype was detected ten times or more. The V gene is TRBV4-3, the J gene TRBJ2-4; no firm D call. This CDR3 has 16 amino acids. The germline V gene has CDR1 LGHNA and CDR2 YSLEER. Between the trimmed V and J ends, which lost 1 base and 1 base, there was a span of 11 bases. CDR3 protein: CASSQVQSAAKNIQYF. CDR3 in DNA: TGCGCCAGCAGCCAAGTTCAAAGCGCCGCCAAAAACATTCAGTACTTC.

This clonotype occurred many times. J is TRBJ2-1 and V is TRBV20-1, with D maybe TRBD2 (5 bases). Germline V CDR1 and CDR2: DFQATT, SNEGSKA (reference sequence). The V end lost 1 base, the J end lost 3 bases, and 16 bases lay between the germline ends. CDR3 length equals 16 residues. The CDR3 is CSARARGADHYNEQFF. The CDR3, as DNA: TGCAGTGCTAGAGCCCGGGGAGCGGACCACTACAATGAGCAGTTCTTC.

This clonotype was picked up many times. The chain has TRBV7-8 and TRBJ2-5; 10 positions agree with TRBD2. Germline values: CDR1 SGHVS, CDR2 FQNEAQ. CDR3 length: 14 residues. V dropped 3 bases and J dropped 4; count of bases not matched to a gene: 2. The CDR3 bases are TGTGCCAGCAGCTTTAGCGGGGGGCCAGAGACCCAGTACTTC. Its translation is CASSFSGGPETQYF.

In this sample, this clonotype turned up many times. This chain connects TRBV27 to TRBJ2-1; 9 positions agree with TRBD1. Germline trimming cut 6 bases from V and 0 bases from J; bases unmatched to any gene: 6. Looked up from germline, CDR1 is MNHEY and CDR2 is SMNVEV (reference sequence). This CDR3 is 16 amino acids long. The chain's CDR3 is CASSRYRGHSYNEQFF. CDR3 sequence (DNA): TGTGCCAGCAGCCGTTACAGGGGGCACTCCTACAATGAGCAGTTCTTC.

This clonotype occurred many times. This chain connects TRBV7-3 to TRBJ2-1, with 8 bases identical to TRBD2. Germline CDR1 SGHTA, CDR2 FQGTGA. CDR3 size: 15 residues. J was trimmed by 9 bases and V by 3 bases; bases with no gene match: 10. The chain's CDR3 is CASSFEAGGSGEQFF. CDR3 bases: TGTGCCAGCAGCTTCGAGGCGGGGGGCTCGGGTGAGCAGTTCTTC. Together with reference TRBV7-3 and TRBJ2-1, the CDR3 gives the full variable domain: GAGVSQTPSNKVTEKGKYVELRCDPISGHTALYWYRQSLGQGPEFLIYFQGTGAADDSGLPNDRFFAVRPEGSVSTLKIQRTERGDSAVYLCASSFEAGGSGEQFFGPGTRLTVL.

The table lists this clonotype with many counts. V is TRBV7-6 and J is TRBJ2-7, with TRBD2 matching over 9 bases. Germline V gives CDR1 SGHVS, CDR2 FNYEAQ. The J segment lost 7 bases and the V segment lost 2 bases, leaving 9 bases of the junction unmatched. The CDR3 extends over 15 amino acids. DNA for the CDR3: TGTGCCAGCAGCTTAAACTCGGACAGCGGGAGGGAGCAGTACTTC. Translation: CASSLNSDSGREQYF.

This clonotype has ten or more counts. This sequence joins TRBV20-1 and TRBJ2-3; TRBD1 matches at 8 bases. Germline V gives CDR1 DFQATT, CDR2 SNEGSKA (reference sequence). The CDR3 is made up of 15 amino acids. V lost 3 bases, J lost 2 bases, and 7 bases stayed unmatched. As DNA, the CDR3 is TGCAGTGCTAGTAACCCAGGGGGCACCACAGATACGCAGTATTTT. It encodes CSASNPGGTTDTQYF.

This clonotype has a count of ten or more. The chain has TRBV29-1 and TRBJ1-5; D is uncertain. Germline V lookup: CDR1 SQVTM, CDR2 ANQGSEA. CDR3 length: 13 residues. V lost 5 bases to trimming and J lost 3 bases, with 11 bases between them. CDR3 loop: CSVLDTANQPQHF. CDR3 bases: TGCAGCGTTCTCGACACCGCCAATCAGCCCCAGCATTTT.

This clonotype is medium-sized (0.01 to 0.1%) within its sample. At one boundary the junction diverges from the germline segment, which might be a read error. The CDR3 DNA is TGTGCCAGCAGCTTAGGGGAGACCCAGTACTTC. It yields the protein CASSLGETQYF. The genes are TRBV12-3 or TRBV12-4 and TRBJ2-5; D not certain. This CDR3 spans 11 amino acids.

This clonotype was recorded at least ten times. This chain uses TRBV7-2 with TRBJ2-7; 14 nucleotides line up with TRBD2. Germline CDR1 reads SGHTA; CDR2 reads FQGNSA. Trimming at V came to 1 base and at J to 2 bases, leaving 10 bases not matched to a gene. The CDR3 length is 19 residues. The DNA of the CDR3 is TGTGCCAGCAGCTTAGGGGGGGGACTAGCGGGAGAGAGCCCCTACGAGCAGTACTTC. Encoded protein: CASSLGGGLAGESPYEQYF.